The 21 T cell receptor beta chains given below trace back to one sample, sequenced in a study of blood T cell repertoires in COVID-19. Sequencing was performed with immunoSEQ multiplex PCR; in TCRdb, only in-frame clones are kept and a portion is missing. The sample holds roughly 150,000 clones, 75% to 90% seen once. Sequenced sample: peripheral blood. The receptors were gathered from a man aged 55 to 70 with acute or convalescent COVID-19.

DNA for the CDR3: TGTGCCACCAGTGAGCCCGACAGGACTTATGGCTACACCTTC. Encoded protein: CATSEPDRTYGYTF. This chain joins TRBV24-1 and TRBJ1-2, with a tentative D call TRBD1 (6 bases). The germline V gene encodes CDR1 KGHDR and CDR2 SFDVKD. V was trimmed by 4 bases and J by 5 bases, leaving 13 bases between them. The CDR3 is 14 amino acids.

This chain uses TRBV6-4 with TRBJ1-5; D is unclear. The CDR3 consists of 15 residues. V lost 6 bases, J lost 0 bases, and 12 bases lay in between. Germline CDR1 reads MRHNA; CDR2 reads SNTAGT. The CDR3 DNA reads TGTGCCAGCAGATCTTTAATTAATAGCAATCAGCCCCAGCATTTT. This codes for CASRSLINSNQPQHF.

The chain uses TRBV5-4 and TRBJ2-3; a weak D match, TRBD2 (6 bases). Trimming pared 4 bases from V and 5 bases from J, leaving 11 bases between. Germline V CDR1 and CDR2: SGHNT, YYREEE (reference sequence). The CDR3 has 13 residues. The CDR3, as DNA: TGTGCCAGCAGCCGGGGGTTTGAAGATACGCAGTATTTT. It is translated as CASSRGFEDTQYF.

The CDR3 loop reads CASSKGYKVSNQPQHF. CDR3 DNA sequence: TGTGCCAGCAGCAAAGGGTACAAAGTTAGCAATCAGCCCCAGCATTTT. This chain uses TRBV21-1 with TRBJ1-5; TRBD1 was called by the table and not checked on the DNA. TRBV21-1 is classified as a pseudogene. This CDR3 is 16 amino acids long.

This clone was seen only a few times. The DNA of the CDR3 is TGTGCCAGCAGCCAAGATGGGGCAGGGGAAGGCTATGGCTACACCTTC. Its translation is CASSQDGAGEGYGYTF. The rearrangement links TRBV4-2 to TRBJ1-2; TRBD1 is a possible D gene (6 bases). The CDR3 covers 16 residues. Trimming cost V 0 bases and J 4 bases, with 15 bases left between them. Germline CDR1 is LGHNA and CDR2 is YNFKEQ.

V usage is TRBV4-1 and J usage is TRBJ2-3; 11 bases map to TRBD1. Germline assignment: CDR1 MGHRA and CDR2 YSYEKL. The CDR3 extends over 16 amino acids. V shed 2 bases, J shed 2 bases, and the junction held 3 bases outside the gene matches. The CDR3 sequence is CASSQWGQGVTDTQYF. CDR3 nucleotide sequence: TGCGCCAGCAGCCAATGGGGACAGGGGGTCACAGATACGCAGTATTTT.

This clone was observed once. The genes are TRBV7-2 and TRBJ2-5; 13 bases match TRBD2. The V segment lost 4 bases and the J segment 7 bases; nucleotides outside the gene matches: 3. This CDR3 is 14 amino acids long. CDR1 SGHTA and CDR2 FQGNSA come from the germline V gene. CDR3 in amino acids: CASSSGLAGSTQYF. CDR3 DNA sequence: TGTGCCAGCAGCTCGGGACTAGCGGGGTCGACCCAGTACTTC.

CDR3 in DNA: TGTGCCAGCAGTTCGGCCCGACTAGCGGGAGGGTTCGGCGGGGAGCTGTTTTTT. It is translated as CASSSARLAGGFGGELFF. The chain joins TRBV27 to TRBJ2-2, with TRBD2 matching 14 bases. Looked up from germline, CDR1 is MNHEY and CDR2 is SMNVEV (reference sequence). This CDR3 is built from 18 residues. J gave up 7 bases and V 4 bases, and 11 bases lay outside the gene matches.

The chain couples TRBV6-5 to TRBJ1-2; no reliable D call. This CDR3 comprises 16 residues. The V and J ends lost 0 bases and 8 bases respectively, with 19 bases between them. CDR1 is MNHEY and CDR2 is SVGAGI in the germline V gene. CDR3 loop: CASSYSIKEPNSGYTF. In DNA form, the CDR3 reads TGTGCCAGCAGTTACTCGATTAAAGAGCCCAACTCCGGCTACACCTTC.

This clone was recorded only once. The chain links TRBV27 to TRBJ1-6, with a possible D match to TRBD1 (6 bases). Trimming took off 7 bases at V and 8 bases at J, with 12 bases between the two ends. CDR3 length equals 13 residues. The germline gives CDR1 MNHEY, CDR2 SMNVEV (reference sequence). The CDR3 sequence: CASKTGWDSPLHF. Here the CDR3 DNA reads TGTGCCAGCAAAACAGGGTGGGATTCACCCCTCCACTTT.

This clone appeared a few times. The chain uses TRBV6-1 and TRBJ1-4; TRBD1 matches at 8 bases. The CDR3 loop spans 17 amino acids. V trimming: 0 bases; J trimming: 4 bases; junction bases outside the gene matches: 7. Germline V gene sequence: CDR1 MNHNS, CDR2 SASEGT. The CDR3 here is CASSEAIRTGSNEKLFF. CDR3 bases: TGTGCCAGCAGTGAAGCGATCCGGACAGGGAGTAATGAAAAACTGTTTTTT.

The V gene is TRBV5-1, the J gene TRBJ1-2; possible D gene TRBD1, 5 bases. Per germline, CDR1 SGHRS and CDR2 YFSETQ. This CDR3 region has 14 residues. V was shortened by 3 bases and J by 1 base, with 10 bases between the two germline ends. CDR3 protein: CASSSLTDNYGYTF. The CDR3 DNA reads as TGCGCCAGCAGCTCTTTGACAGATAACTATGGCTACACCTTC.

There are a few counts of this clone. V usage is TRBV18 and J usage is TRBJ1-1, with D unclear. The ends were cut back, 3 bases at V and 7 bases at J, with 18 bases in the middle. Germline V gene data show CDR1 as KGHSH and CDR2 as LQKENI. The CDR3 runs to 15 residues. CDR3 nucleotide sequence: TGTGCCAGCTCACCCTCGAACCGTCAGGAAGGTGAAGCTTTCTTT. Translation: CASSPSNRQEGEAFF. The full variable domain, with the rest looked up from reference TRBV18 and TRBJ1-1, is NAGVMQNPRHLVRRRGQEARLRCSPMKGHSHVYWYRQLPEEGLKFMVYLQKENIIDESGMPKERFSAEFPKEGPSILRIQQVVRGDSAAYFCASSPSNRQEGEAFFGQGTRLTVV.

The chain uses TRBV7-3 and TRBJ2-3; weak D call: TRBD2 (6 bases). Germline V gene sequence: CDR1 SGHTA, CDR2 FQGTGA. Trimming shortened V by 3 bases and J by 3 bases, and 10 bases separated the two germline ends. The CDR3 is made up of 14 amino acids. The CDR3: CASSFQGGTDTQYF. In DNA form, the CDR3 reads TGTGCCAGCAGCTTCCAGGGAGGTACAGATACGCAGTATTTT.

This clone was seen ten or more times. The rearrangement uses TRBV6-5 and TRBJ1-2; 10 bases align to TRBD1. This CDR3 has 14 amino acids. The V gene's germline CDR1 is MNHEY and CDR2 SVGAGI. J was trimmed by 7 bases and V by 7 bases; bases with no gene match: 9. The CDR3: CASTLRQGAIGYTF. CDR3 in DNA: TGTGCCAGCACCCTCCGACAGGGGGCAATTGGCTACACCTTC.

This clone was counted only a few times. The chain uses TRBV5-1 and TRBJ1-4, with TRBD1 matching over 7 bases. CDR3 size: 15 residues. Germline CDR1 SGHRS, CDR2 YFSETQ. V was pared by 2 bases and J by 7 bases, with 8 bases of the junction left unmatched. The CDR3 DNA sequence: TGCGCCAGCAGCTTCCGGGGTCAGGGGGTTGAAAAACTGTTTTTT. Its translation: CASSFRGQGVEKLFF.

This chain connects TRBV7-3 to TRBJ1-6; 7 positions agree with TRBD1. Trimming cost V 2 bases and J 6 bases; bases outside gene matches: 4. The CDR3 loop spans 15 amino acids. Looked up from germline, CDR1 is SGHTA and CDR2 is FQGTGA. The CDR3 loop is CASSLVGDSNSPLHF. CDR3 nucleotide sequence: TGTGCCAGCAGCTTAGTTGGGGACAGTAATTCACCCCTCCACTTT.

The chain combines TRBV6-2 or TRBV6-3 with TRBJ1-5, with D possibly TRBD1 on 6 matching bases. The V and J ends lost 0 bases and 0 bases respectively, with 15 bases between them. Germline-derived CDR1 and CDR2 are MNHEY and SVGEGT. This CDR3 comprises 18 residues. CDR3 coding DNA: TGTGCCAGCAGTTACTCGGTTACAGGGTCTGATAGCAATCAGCCCCAGCATTTT. This codes for CASSYSVTGSDSNQPQHF.

The rearrangement joins TRBV5-5 to TRBJ2-3; D is undetermined. CDR3 length: 12 residues. The V gene's germline CDR1 is SGHKS and CDR2 YYEKEE (reference sequence). V was cut by 2 bases and J by 2 bases, with 3 bases left in between. The CDR3 region is CASSFLTDTQYF. CDR3 coding DNA: TGTGCCAGCAGCTTCCTCACAGATACGCAGTATTTT.

The rearrangement links TRBV6-5 to TRBJ1-1; no clear D gene. Germline V gene sequence: CDR1 MNHEY, CDR2 SVGAGI. CDR3 length equals 15 residues. Trimming cost V 3 bases and J 3 bases, with 14 bases left between them. The CDR3 nucleotides are TGTGCCAGCAGTTATTATTCAGGTTTGGACACTGAAGCTTTCTTT. Translation: CASSYYSGLDTEAFF.

To note about this clone: This same CDR3 is encoded by further DNA sequences in the sample. The rearrangement uses TRBV4-1 and TRBJ2-7; TRBD1 aligns across 8 bases. The ends lost 1 base at V and 2 bases at J; junction bases unmatched: 4. This CDR3 contains 15 residues. CDR1 is MGHRA and CDR2 is YSYEKL in the germline V gene. The CDR3 DNA reads TGCGCCAGCAGCCAAGCCGGGACAGGTACCTACGAGCAGTACTTC. Protein product: CASSQAGTGTYEQYF.